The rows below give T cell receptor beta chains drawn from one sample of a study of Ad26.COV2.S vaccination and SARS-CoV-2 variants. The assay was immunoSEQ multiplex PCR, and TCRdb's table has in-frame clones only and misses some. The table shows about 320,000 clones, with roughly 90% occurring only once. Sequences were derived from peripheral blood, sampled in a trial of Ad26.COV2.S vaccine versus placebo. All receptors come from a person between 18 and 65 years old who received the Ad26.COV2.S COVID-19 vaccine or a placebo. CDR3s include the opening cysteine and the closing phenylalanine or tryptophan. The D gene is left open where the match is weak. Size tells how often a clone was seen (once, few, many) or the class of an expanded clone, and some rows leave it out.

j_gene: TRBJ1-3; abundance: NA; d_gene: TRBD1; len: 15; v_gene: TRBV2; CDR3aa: CASSVQGYSGNTIYF; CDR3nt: TGTGCCAGCAGTGTACAGGGGTACTCTGGAAACACCATATATTTT
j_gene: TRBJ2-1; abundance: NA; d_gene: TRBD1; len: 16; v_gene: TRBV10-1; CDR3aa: CASSDWTRQGTNEQFF; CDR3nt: TGCGCCAGCAGCGACTGGACGCGACAGGGTACAAATGAGCAGTTCTTC
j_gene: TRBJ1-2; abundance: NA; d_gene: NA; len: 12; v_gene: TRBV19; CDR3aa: CASSISAHGYTF; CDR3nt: TGTGCCAGTAGTATTTCCGCCCATGGCTACACCTTC
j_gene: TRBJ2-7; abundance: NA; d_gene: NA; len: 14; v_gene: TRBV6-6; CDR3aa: CASSYRGSPREQYF; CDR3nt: TGTGCCAGCAGTTATCGTGGCAGCCCTCGGGAGCAGTACTTC
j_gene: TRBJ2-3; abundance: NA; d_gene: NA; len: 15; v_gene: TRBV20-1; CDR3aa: CSASQDLTSTDTQYF; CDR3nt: TGCAGTGCTAGTCAGGACTTAACTAGCACAGATACGCAGTATTTT
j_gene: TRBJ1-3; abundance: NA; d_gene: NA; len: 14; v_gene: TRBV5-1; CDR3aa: CASSQGTPGNTIYF; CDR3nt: TGCGCCAGCAGCCAGGGGACGCCTGGAAACACCATATATTTT
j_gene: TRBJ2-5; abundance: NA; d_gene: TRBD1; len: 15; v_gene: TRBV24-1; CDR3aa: CATSDFQGAQETQYF; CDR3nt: TGTGCCACCAGTGACTTCCAGGGGGCTCAAGAGACCCAGTACTTC
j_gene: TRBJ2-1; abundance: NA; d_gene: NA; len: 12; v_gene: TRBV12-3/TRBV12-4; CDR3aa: CASSLSRDVQFF; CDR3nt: TGTGCCAGCAGTCTTTCGAGGGATGTGCAGTTCTTC
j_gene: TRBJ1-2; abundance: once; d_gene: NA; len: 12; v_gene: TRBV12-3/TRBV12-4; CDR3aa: CASSRTEYGYTF; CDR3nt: TGTGCCAGCAGTAGGACTGAATATGGCTACACCTTC
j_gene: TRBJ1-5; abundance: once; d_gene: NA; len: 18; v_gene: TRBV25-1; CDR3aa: CASSERIGATHSNQPQHF; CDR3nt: TGTGCCAGCAGTGAACGGATAGGAGCCACCCATAGCAATCAGCCCCAGCATTTT
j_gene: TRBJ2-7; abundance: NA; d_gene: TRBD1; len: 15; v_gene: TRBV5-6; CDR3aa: CASSPGADRVYEQYF; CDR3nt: TGTGCCAGCAGCCCCGGCGCGGACAGGGTCTACGAGCAGTACTTC
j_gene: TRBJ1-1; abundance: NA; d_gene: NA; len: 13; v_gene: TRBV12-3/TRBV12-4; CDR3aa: CASSSTGLTEAFF; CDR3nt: TGTGCCAGCAGCTCGACAGGACTCACTGAAGCTTTCTTT
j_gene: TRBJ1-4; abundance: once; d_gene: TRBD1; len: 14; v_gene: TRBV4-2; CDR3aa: CASSPDRGGEKLFF; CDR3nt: TGTGCCAGCAGCCCCGACAGGGGCGGGGAAAAACTGTTTTTT
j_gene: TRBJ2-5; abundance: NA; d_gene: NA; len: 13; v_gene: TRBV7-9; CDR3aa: CASSPDASETQYF; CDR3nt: TGTGCCAGCAGTCCGGACGCCTCAGAGACCCAGTACTTC
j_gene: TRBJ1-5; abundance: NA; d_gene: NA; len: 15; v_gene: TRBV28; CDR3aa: CASKEGPYSNQPQHF; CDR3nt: TGTGCCAGCAAAGAAGGGCCTTATAGCAATCAGCCCCAGCATTTT
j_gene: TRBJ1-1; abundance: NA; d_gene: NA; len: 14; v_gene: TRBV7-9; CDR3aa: CASSFKNRAAEAFF; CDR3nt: TGTGCCAGCAGCTTTAAAAACAGGGCCGCTGAAGCTTTCTTT
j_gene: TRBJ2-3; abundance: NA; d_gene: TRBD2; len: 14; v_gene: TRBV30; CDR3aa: CAWTGTSSTDTQYF; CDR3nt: TGTGCCTGGACCGGGACTAGCAGCACAGATACGCAGTATTTT
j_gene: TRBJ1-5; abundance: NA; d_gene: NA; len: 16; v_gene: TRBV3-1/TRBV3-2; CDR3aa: CASSHSEAGMRQPQHF; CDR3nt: TGTGCCAGCAGCCACTCCGAGGCGGGAATGCGTCAGCCCCAGCATTTT
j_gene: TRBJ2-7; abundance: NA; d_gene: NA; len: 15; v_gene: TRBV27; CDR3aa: CASSLLPDRSYEQYF; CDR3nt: TGTGCCAGCAGCCTCCTCCCCGACCGTTCCTACGAGCAGTACTTC
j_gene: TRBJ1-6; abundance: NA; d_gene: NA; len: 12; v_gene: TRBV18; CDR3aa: CASSPDNSPLHF; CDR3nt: TGTGCCAGCTCACCAGATAATTCACCCCTCCACTTT